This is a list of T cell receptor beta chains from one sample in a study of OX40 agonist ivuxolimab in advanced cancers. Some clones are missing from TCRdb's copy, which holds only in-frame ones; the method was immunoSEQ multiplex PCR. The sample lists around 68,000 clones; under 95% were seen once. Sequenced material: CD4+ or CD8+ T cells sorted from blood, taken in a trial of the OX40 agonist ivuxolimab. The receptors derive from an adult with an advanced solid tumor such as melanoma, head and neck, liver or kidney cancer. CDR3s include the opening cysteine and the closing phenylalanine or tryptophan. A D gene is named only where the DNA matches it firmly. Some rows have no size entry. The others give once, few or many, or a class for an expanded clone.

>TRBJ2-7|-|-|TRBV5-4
TGTGCCAGCAGCTTGGGTCCGGCCAGCTACGAGCAGTACTTC
CASSLGPASYEQYF
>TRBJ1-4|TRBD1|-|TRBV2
TGTGCCAGCAGGAAAACAGGGGGCGCGAGGGGCAATGAAAAACTGTTTTTT
CASRKTGGARGNEKLFF
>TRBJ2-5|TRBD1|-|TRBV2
TGTGCCAGCAGTGTCCGACAGGGGGCTAGGCAAGAGACCCAGTACTTC
CASSVRQGARQETQYF
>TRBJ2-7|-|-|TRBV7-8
TGTGCCAGCAGCTTTCCTGACTCCTACGAGCAGTACTTC
CASSFPDSYEQYF
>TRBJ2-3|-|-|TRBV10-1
TGCGCCAGCAGCCAATTCACCGGGACAACTAGCACAGATACGCAGTATTTT
CASSQFTGTTSTDTQYF
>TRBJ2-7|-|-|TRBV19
TGTGCCAGCACAGGGTCATCCCCCTACGAGCAGTACTTC
CASTGSSPYEQYF
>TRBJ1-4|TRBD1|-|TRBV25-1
TGTGCCAGCAGTGACACAGGGGGGCCAACTAATGAAAAACTGTTTTTT
CASSDTGGPTNEKLFF
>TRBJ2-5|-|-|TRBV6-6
TGTGCCAGCAGGGGGGCCCAAGAGACCCAGTACTTC
CASRGAQETQYF
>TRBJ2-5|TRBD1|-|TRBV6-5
TGTGCCAGCAGTTACTTTCCGGGACAGGCCCAAGAGACCCAGTACTTC
CASSYFPGQAQETQYF
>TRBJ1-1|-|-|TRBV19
TGTGCCAGTAGTCCAGACAGCCTGAACACTGAAGCTTTCTTT
CASSPDSLNTEAFF
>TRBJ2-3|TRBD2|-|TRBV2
TGTGCCAGCAGTGAACTACTAGCGGGAGATACGCAGTATTTT
CASSELLAGDTQYF
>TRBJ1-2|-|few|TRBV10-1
TGCGCCAGCAGTGAATCAGGGACCTATGGCTACACCTTC
CASSESGTYGYTF
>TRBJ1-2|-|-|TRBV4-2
TGTGCCAGCAGCCAAGATCGGACGGAACATCTCTATGGCTACACCTTC
CASSQDRTEHLYGYTF
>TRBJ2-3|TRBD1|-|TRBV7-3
TGTGCCAGCGGGACAGCGGTCACAGATACGCAGTATTTT
CASGTAVTDTQYF
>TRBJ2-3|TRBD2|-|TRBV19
TGTGCCAGTAGGGGACTAGCGAGTAGCACAGATACGCAGTATTTT
CASRGLASSTDTQYF
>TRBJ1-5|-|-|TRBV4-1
TGCGCCAGCAGCCAAGCTACCCCCCAACAGGGATGGGTTCAGCCCCAGCATTTT
CASSQATPQQGWVQPQHF
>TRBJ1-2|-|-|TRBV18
TGTGCCAGCTCACCCGGACAGACCCACACCTTC
CASSPGQTHTF
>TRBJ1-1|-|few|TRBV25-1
TGTGCCAGCAGTGAACAGGCGATGAACACTGAAGCTTTCTTT
CASSEQAMNTEAFF
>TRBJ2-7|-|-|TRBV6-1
TGTGCCAGCAGCAAATACGAGCAGTACTTC
CASSKYEQYF
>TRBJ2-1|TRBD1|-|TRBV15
TGTGCCACCAGCAGGGACAGGGCGTACAATGAGCAGTTCTTC
CATSRDRAYNEQFF
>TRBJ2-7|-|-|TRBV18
TGTGCCAGCTCACCAAGACGGGGCGACAGCCCTTACGAGCAGTACTTC
CASSPRRGDSPYEQYF
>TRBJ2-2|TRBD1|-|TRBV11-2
TGTGCCAGCAGCCTCGGGACAGCTCTAACCGGGGAGCTGTTTTTT
CASSLGTALTGELFF
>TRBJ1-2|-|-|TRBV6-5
TGTGCCAGCTACACAACAGGGACCGGCTACACCTTC
CASYTTGTGYTF
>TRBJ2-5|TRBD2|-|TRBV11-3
TGTGCCAGCAGCCCGGCCGGGACTAGCGGGAGCTTGGAAGAGACCCAGTACTTC
CASSPAGTSGSLEETQYF
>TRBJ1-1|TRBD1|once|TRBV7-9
TGTGCCAGCAGCACGGCGACAGGGGCGGAAGGGACTGAAGCTTTCTTT
CASSTATGAEGTEAFF
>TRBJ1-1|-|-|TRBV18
TGTGCCAGCTCACCGGTGGCAGATGAAGCTTTCTTT
CASSPVADEAFF
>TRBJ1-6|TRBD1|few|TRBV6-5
TGTGCCAGCAGTAGGGACAGAGTTAATTCACCCCTCCACTTT
CASSRDRVNSPLHF
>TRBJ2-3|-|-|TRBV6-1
TGTGCCAGCGGGGGGTCAACTAGCACAGATACGCAGTATTTT
CASGGSTSTDTQYF
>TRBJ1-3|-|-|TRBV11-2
TGTGCCAGCAGCTTAGACCAGATCCGACTGGGGTACACCATATATTTT
CASSLDQIRLGYTIYF
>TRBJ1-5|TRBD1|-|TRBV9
TGTGCCAGCAGCCAGGGGGCGGGAGGCAATCAGCCCCAGCATTTT
CASSQGAGGNQPQHF
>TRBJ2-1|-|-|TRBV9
TGTGCCAGCAGCCCGGGAAATTACAGGGTAGATGAGCAGTTCTTC
CASSPGNYRVDEQFF
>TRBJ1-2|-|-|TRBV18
TGTGCCAGCTCACTGGAGGCCCTCTATGGCTACACCTTC
CASSLEALYGYTF
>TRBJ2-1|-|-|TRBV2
TGTGCCAGCACTGAACAAGTAGGGTTTAGTAATGAGCAGTTCTTC
CASTEQVGFSNEQFF
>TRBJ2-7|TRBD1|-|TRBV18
TGTGCCAGCTCACCTGGACAGGGAGGAAGCGAGCAGTACTTC
CASSPGQGGSEQYF
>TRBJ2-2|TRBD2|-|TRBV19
TGTGCCAGTATCCTCAGAGGAGCGGGGGGGCCGGACGGGGAGCTGTTTTTT
CASILRGAGGPDGELFF
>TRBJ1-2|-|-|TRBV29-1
TGCAGCGTTGCGGCAGGGTTGGGCGGCTACACCTTC
CSVAAGLGGYTF
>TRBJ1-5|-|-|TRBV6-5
TGTGCCAGCAGTTTCATTCAGGGTGGTCAGCCCCAGCATTTT
CASSFIQGGQPQHF
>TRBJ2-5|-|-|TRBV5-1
TGCGCCAGCTTTCGAGGTGATAGCCAAGAGACCCAGTACTTC
CASFRGDSQETQYF
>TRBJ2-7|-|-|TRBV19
TGTGCCAGTAGTACCCGGTTCCCAATGGGGGAGCAGTACTTC
CASSTRFPMGEQYF
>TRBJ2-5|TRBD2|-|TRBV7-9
TGTGCCAGCAGCCCGGGACTAGGCCGGGGGACCCAGTACTTC
CASSPGLGRGTQYF
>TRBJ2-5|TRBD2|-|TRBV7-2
TGTGCCAGCAGCTTAGAGCTCTTTCAGCGGGGGTCGGGGGAGACCCAGTACTTC
CASSLELFQRGSGETQYF
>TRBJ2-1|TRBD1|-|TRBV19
TGTGCCAGTACTGATCGGTGGCAGGGGGCGAATGAGCAGTTCTTC
CASTDRWQGANEQFF
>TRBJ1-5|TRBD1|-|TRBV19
TGTGCCAGTAGTTTCGGGACAGGGGGCGAACAGCCCCAGCATTTT
CASSFGTGGEQPQHF
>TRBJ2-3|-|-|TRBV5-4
TGTGCCAGCAGCTTGCATACAGGCACAGATACGCAGTATTTT
CASSLHTGTDTQYF
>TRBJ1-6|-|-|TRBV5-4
TGTGCCAGCAGCTTGGCGGCAGACAATAATTCACCCCTCCACTTT
CASSLAADNNSPLHF
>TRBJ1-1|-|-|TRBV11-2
TGTGCCAGCAGCTTAGATCAGGGTTTGAGGACTGAAGCTTTCTTT
CASSLDQGLRTEAFF
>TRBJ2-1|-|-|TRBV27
TGTGCCAGCAGTCAATTACCGGGACACAGCTCCTACAATGAGCAGTTCTTC
CASSQLPGHSSYNEQFF
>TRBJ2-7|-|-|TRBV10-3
TGTGCCTCCCGAGTAGGGGTTAACGTCTACGAGCAGTACTTC
CASRVGVNVYEQYF
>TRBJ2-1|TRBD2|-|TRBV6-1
TGTGCCAGCAGACTAGCGGGGCCCTACAATGAGCAGTTCTTC
CASRLAGPYNEQFF
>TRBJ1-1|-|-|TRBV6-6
TGTGCCAGCACCAACCTCGGGGTAACTGAAGCTTTCTTT
CASTNLGVTEAFF
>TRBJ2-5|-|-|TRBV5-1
TGCGCCAGCAGCTTGATGCCGGAGGAGACCCAGTACTTC
CASSLMPEETQYF
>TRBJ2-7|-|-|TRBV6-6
TGTGCCAGCAGTTCGTCGACAGGTTCATCCTACGAGCAGTACTTC
CASSSSTGSSYEQYF
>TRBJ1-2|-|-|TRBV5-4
TGTGCCAGCAGCTCAAAGGGGGTTGGTGGCTACACCTTC
CASSSKGVGGYTF
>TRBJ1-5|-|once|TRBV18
TGTGCCAGCTCACGATACGATGCTACAGGTGTCAATCAGCCCCAGCATTTT
CASSRYDATGVNQPQHF
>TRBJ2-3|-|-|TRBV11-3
TGTGCCAGCAGGCGGGGATTGGATACAGATACGCAGTATTTT
CASRRGLDTDTQYF
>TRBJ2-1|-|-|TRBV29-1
TGCAGCGTTGCCACGGGACCATACAATGAGCAGTTCTTC
CSVATGPYNEQFF
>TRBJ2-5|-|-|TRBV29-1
TGCAGCGTCCGACAGAACCAAGAGACCCAGTACTTC
CSVRQNQETQYF
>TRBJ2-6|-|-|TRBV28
TGTGCCAGCAGTTTGCCAGGATCTGGGGCCAACGTCCTGACTTTC
CASSLPGSGANVLTF